This T cell receptor (beta chain) comes out of a study of cytomegalovirus exposure and HLA in healthy donors (dated by TCRdb to the late 2010s). Some background on the complete study: According to a later analysis, the 120 validation repertoires were produced on the same platform as the approximately 600 repertoires of the first cohort. The study was designed to test whether signatures of past pathogen exposure could be identified by cataloging public T cell receptors. In addition to the first cohort of hundreds of subjects, a separate validation cohort of approximately 110 different subjects was used. High-throughput TCR immunosequencing, statistical association of individual TCRs with disease status, and machine learning were combined to predict cytomegalovirus infection status. Study-level results and caveats: Cytomegalovirus status was reported to be diagnosed by the classifier with high specificity and sensitivity in both the original and validation cohorts. A later analysis found that TCRs clustered in the first cohort also tended to co-occur in the 120 validation repertoires, with approximately 95% of cluster scores above 0. All 120 or so repertoires were used to score co-occurrence in the validation cohort in a later analysis, because that analysis had no HLA typing for the cohort. The authors suggested that the approach could potentially be generalized to other disease states and immunological phenotypes. While some public TCRs were present in many individuals, most TCR sequences turned up only very rarely across donors. The study gave a list of about 170 TCR beta chains associated with cytomegalovirus. A few of the identified cytomegalovirus-associated TCR beta chains were confirmed in vitro to be specific for cytomegalovirus antigens.

The donors belonged to the validation cohort of approximately 130 subjects, which was separate from the approximately 660-subject first cohort. V is pruned by 5 bases and J by 8 bases, leaving 14 bases of the junction without a gene match. The germline V gene specifies SGHVS as CDR1 and FNYEAQ as CDR2. Including the terminal cysteine and phenylalanine, the CDR3 comprises 17 residues. The CDR3 DNA has 51 bases and is translated from base 1. The receptor library was made with the immunoSEQ multiplex PCR assay. As for the authors' bioinformatics: A statistical classification framework was built for diagnosing cytomegalovirus status from the catalog of TCR beta chain sequences. TCRdb holds this immuneACCESS table with in-frame rearrangements only. Some clones are missing; in checked studies, unresolved V genes explain under half, and the rest has no known cause. Clonal size and the V and J genes are those of that table, whereas D and trimming came from the DNA. The sample records about 190,000 clones, approximately 85% of which are singletons. Of the sample, about 1.6% falls within the top ten clones.

As regards this clone: The target of this receptor is not known. There are no base qualities to consult, and no much larger clone falls within one base.

The TCR sequence derives from a woman aged 18-35 years in good health and CMV-seronegative. The rearrangement joined TRBV7-6 to TRBJ2-1; a stretch of 11 junction bases matches TRBD2. The sample comprised PBMCs. The CDR3 corresponds to CASSHSSTSGIGYEQFF. The DNA sequence is as follows: TGTGCCAGCAGCCACAGTTCGACTAGCGGGATAGGTTATGAGCAGTTCTTC.